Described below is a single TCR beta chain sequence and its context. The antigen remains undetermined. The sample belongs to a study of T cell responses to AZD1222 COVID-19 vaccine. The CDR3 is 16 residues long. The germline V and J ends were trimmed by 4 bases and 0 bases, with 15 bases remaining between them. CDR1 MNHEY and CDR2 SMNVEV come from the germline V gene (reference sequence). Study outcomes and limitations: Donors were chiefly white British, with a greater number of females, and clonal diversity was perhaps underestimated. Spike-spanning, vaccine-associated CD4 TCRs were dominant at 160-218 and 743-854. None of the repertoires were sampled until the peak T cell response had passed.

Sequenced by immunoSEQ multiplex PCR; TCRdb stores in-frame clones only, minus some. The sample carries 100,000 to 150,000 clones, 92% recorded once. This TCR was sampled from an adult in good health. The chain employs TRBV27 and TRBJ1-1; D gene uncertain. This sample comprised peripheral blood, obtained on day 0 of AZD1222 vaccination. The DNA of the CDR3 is TGTGCCAGCAGTTCCTTAACTTGGGCCGTGAACACTGAAGCTTTCTTT. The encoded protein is CASSSLTWAVNTEAFF.